A selection of T cell receptor beta chains follows, all from one sample in a study of blood T cell repertoires in COVID-19. Sequencing was performed with immunoSEQ multiplex PCR; in TCRdb, only in-frame clones are kept and a portion is missing. The data contain about 130,000 clones, around 83% of them singletons. The sample taken for sequencing was PBMCs or T cells enriched from blood (not recorded which). The origin of the receptors is a man aged 25-40 years who had recovered from COVID-19. Each CDR3 is given with its conserved first and last residue. A D gene is named only where the DNA matches it firmly. The size entry is marked missing in some rows and otherwise reads once, few, many or a size class.

clone_size d_call j_call v_call cdr3_nt cdr3_aa
- TRBD1 TRBJ2-5 TRBV12-5 TGTGCTAGTGGTTTACGACAGGGGGTTGAGGAGACCCAGTACTTC CASGLRQGVEETQYF
once - TRBJ1-1 TRBV6-1 TGTGCCAGCAGTGAAGCCCGGGCAGGGCGTCAGAACACTGAAGCTTTCTTT CASSEARAGRQNTEAFF
once TRBD1 TRBJ1-5 TRBV6-5 TGTGCCAGCAGTTCCACAGGGGCGGAAAATCAGCCCCAGCATTTT CASSSTGAENQPQHF
- - TRBJ1-5 TRBV2 TGTGCCAGCAGTGAAGTCAGGGTTGATCAGCCCCAGCATTTT CASSEVRVDQPQHF
once TRBD1 TRBJ1-2 TRBV5-1 TGCGCCAGCAGTTCTGCGGGACAGGGGAGAGGCTACACCTTC CASSSAGQGRGYTF
- TRBD2 TRBJ2-3 TRBV19 TGTGCCAGTAGTGTCCGACTAGCGGGTAACACAGATACGCAGTATTTT CASSVRLAGNTDTQYF
- TRBD2 TRBJ2-3 TRBV4-1 TGCGCCAGCAGCCAAAGGGGACTAGCGGGCAACACAGATACGCAGTATTTT CASSQRGLAGNTDTQYF
- - TRBJ2-1 TRBV6-6 TGTGCCAGCAGTCCCGTGGGCGAGCAGTTCTTC CASSPVGEQFF
- - TRBJ1-1 TRBV2 TGTGCCAGCAGTGGGCAAAAAATCACTGAAGCTTTCTTT CASSGQKITEAFF
- - TRBJ1-4 TRBV21-1 TGTGCCAGCAGCAACCCCGGGGGGCCTGAAAAACTGTTTTTT CASSNPGGPEKLFF
- TRBD2 TRBJ2-1 TRBV4-1 TGCGCCAGCAGCCGGCTGACTAGCGGGGAAAAATCCTACAATGAGCAGTTCTTC CASSRLTSGEKSYNEQFF
- - TRBJ2-3 TRBV7-6 TGTGCCAGCAGCTCCCGGGTCGGCCTTCACACAGATACGCAGTATTTT CASSSRVGLHTDTQYF
- TRBD2 TRBJ2-2 TRBV9 TGTGCCAGCCACGAAGGTACTAGCGGGAGGTTGAACACCGGGGAGCTGTTTTTT CASHEGTSGRLNTGELFF
- - TRBJ2-2 TRBV29-1 TGCAGCGTAGTAGAGACCGGGGAGCTGTTTTTT CSVVETGELFF
- TRBD2 TRBJ2-3 TRBV24-1 TGTGCCACCAGTGCCGCGGAGGGTAGCGGGAGAGACACAGATACGCAGTATTTT CATSAAEGSGRDTDTQYF